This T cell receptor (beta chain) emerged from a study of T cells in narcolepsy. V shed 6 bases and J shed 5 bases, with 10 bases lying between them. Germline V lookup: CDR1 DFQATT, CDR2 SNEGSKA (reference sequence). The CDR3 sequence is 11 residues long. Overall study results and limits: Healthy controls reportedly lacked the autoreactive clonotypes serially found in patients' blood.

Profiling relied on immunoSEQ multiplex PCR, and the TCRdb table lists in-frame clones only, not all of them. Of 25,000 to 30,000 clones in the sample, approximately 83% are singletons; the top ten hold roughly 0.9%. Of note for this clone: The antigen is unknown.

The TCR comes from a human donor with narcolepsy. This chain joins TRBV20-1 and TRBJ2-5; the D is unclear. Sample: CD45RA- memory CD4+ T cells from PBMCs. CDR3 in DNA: TGCAGTGCCGGACCTGAGGAGACCCAGTACTTC. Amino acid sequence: CSAGPEETQYF.